These T cell receptor beta chains were read from a single sample in a study of T-cell reconstitution after alpha-beta-depleted transplantation in children. A single record per CDR3 protein comes from TCRdb applying MiXCR to the PCR reads. This sample has 600,000 or so distinct CDR3 sequences, with approximately 22% found just once. The sequences come from PBMCs, mostly from graft donor cells, collected 360 days after TCRalphabeta/CD19-depleted stem cell transplant. These receptors were taken from a boy under three years old who had a stem cell transplant for acute myeloid leukemia, so the T cells may come from the graft donor. CDR3s include the opening cysteine and the closing phenylalanine or tryptophan.

v_call cdr3_aa
TRBV4-3 CASSQEGMGALNTGELFF
TRBV7-9 CAPHPLAGGAYEQYF
TRBV4-1 CASSRPRSDTQYF
TRBV7-9 CASSLGSPDWEAFF
TRBV27 CASSSQGAHDEQFF
TRBV20-1 CSARDRINYGYTF
TRBV6-1 CASRRGFTDTQYF
TRBV20-1 CSARWTGGPEAFF
TRBV20-1 CSASDYRGRGDTQYF
TRBV20-1 CSAHDRGKRGYTF
TRBV5-8 CASSLGFGETDTQYF
TRBV5-1 CASSLGRGVLQETQYF
TRBV6-2/TRBV6-3 CASRDRGLTDTQYF
TRBV24-1 CATSAGLTSGRNTGELFF
TRBV7-2 CASSAQSSYEQYF
TRBV20-1 CSARAGLVGDTQYF
TRBV7-2 CASSLAPLTGGGSYEQYF
TRBV20-1 CSAIGAGISYNEQFF
TRBV4-3 CASSQDWRAGGPDATDTQYF
TRBV20-1 CSATSGVGSTDTQYF
TRBV4-3 CASSQGGPGMNTEAFF
TRBV7-3 CASSSPTLQATDTQYF
TRBV7-8 CASSLGRVSSTEAFF
TRBV9 CASSVEGAGANVLTF